The 22 T cell receptor beta chains given below trace back to one sample, sequenced in a study of T cells in Graves' hyperthyroidism and ophthalmopathy. Amplification of TCR beta CDR3 regions was performed using RNA transcripts as template. TCR CDR3 underwent first-round RT-PCR with the HTBI primer set. From the multiplex PCR reads, TCRdb called clonotypes with MiXCR, one entry per CDR3 protein. Here the sample spans hundreds of thousands of distinct CDR3 sequences, under 15% being singletons. The sample comprised blood. These receptors all come from a woman in her 40s with Graves' ophthalmopathy.

This clonotype was recorded at least ten times. The chain couples TRBV11-3 to TRBJ1-1, with 8 bases lining up with TRBD1. From germline, CDR1 is SGHNT and CDR2 YENEEA. V lost 1 base, J lost 5 bases, and 6 bases stayed unmatched. The CDR3 is made up of 15 amino acids. CDR3 in amino acids: CASSLVAGQGTEAFF. As DNA, the CDR3 is TGTGCCAGCAGCTTAGTTGCTGGACAGGGAACTGAAGCTTTCTTT.

This clonotype occurred many times. V and J are TRBV6-2 or TRBV6-3 and TRBJ2-2; D is unclear. The V end was cut by 6 bases, the J end by 1 base, with 6 bases between. The V gene's germline CDR1 is MNHEY and CDR2 SVGEGT. The CDR3 extends over 13 amino acids. CDR3 nucleotides: TGTGCCAGCAGAGCCGAGAACACCGGGGAGCTGTTTTTT. Amino acids: CASRAENTGELFF.

This clonotype was picked up many times. V usage is TRBV12-3 or TRBV12-4 and J usage is TRBJ1-2; D call uncertain. V lost 8 bases and J 6 bases, leaving 16 bases between the germline ends. This CDR3 has 13 residues. CDR3 region: CASETPTLDGYTF. The CDR3 nucleotides are TGTGCCAGCGAAACCCCCACTTTGGATGGCTACACCTTC.

This clonotype was seen more than once but under ten times. This chain joins TRBV6-2 or TRBV6-3 and TRBJ2-1; D is perhaps TRBD1 (6 bases). Trimming left V 1 base short and J 0 bases short, with 13 bases between. Germline V lookup: CDR1 MNHEY, CDR2 SVGEGT. The CDR3 has 17 residues. CDR3 sequence (DNA): TGTGCCAGCAGTTACTGGGCAGGGGAGAGCTCCTACAATGAGCAGTTCTTC. Protein sequence: CASSYWAGESSYNEQFF.

J is TRBJ2-2 and V is TRBV6-5; D is unclear. The germline V gene encodes CDR1 MNHEY and CDR2 SVGAGI. CDR3 length: 14 amino acids. Trimming pared 2 bases from V and 1 base from J, leaving 5 bases between. DNA for the CDR3: TGTGCCAGCAGTTACGAAGAGAACACCGGGGAGCTGTTTTTT. The encoded protein is CASSYEENTGELFF.

This clonotype was detected ten times or more. This rearrangement joins TRBV27 to TRBJ1-1, with 7 bases fitting TRBD1. V shed 6 bases and J 3 bases; nucleotides not matched to a gene: 7. The CDR3 runs to 14 residues. CDR1 is MNHEY and CDR2 is SMNVEV in the germline V gene (reference sequence). CDR3 DNA sequence: TGTGCCAGCAGACGCGGACAGGATTACACTGAAGCTTTCTTT. Protein: CASRRGQDYTEAFF.

This clonotype showed up many times. The V and J genes are TRBV30 and TRBJ1-2; tentatively, D is TRBD1 (6 bases). CDR3 length: 12 amino acids. V was shortened by 2 bases and J by 8 bases, with 12 bases between the two germline ends. Germline-derived CDR1 and CDR2 are GTSNPN and SVGIG (reference sequence). The CDR3 region has the DNA TGTGCCTGGAGTCGGGGGGCTTGGGGCTACACCTTC. Protein product: CAWSRGAWGYTF.

This clonotype has more than one count but fewer than ten. The rearrangement joins TRBV2 to TRBJ2-7, with no clear D. The CDR3 totals 15 residues. Germline CDR1 and CDR2: SNHLY and FYNNEI. Trimming took off 7 bases at V and 0 bases at J, with 16 bases between the two ends. For the CDR3, the DNA is TGTGCCAGCACCCTCAGGAAGGGCCCCTCCTACGAGCAGTACTTC. Its translation is CASTLRKGPSYEQYF.

The J gene is TRBJ1-2, the V gene TRBV10-3; tentatively, D is TRBD1 (5 bases). CDR1 is ENHRY, CDR2 SYGVKD, per germline. Trimming removed 10 bases at V and 3 bases at J, with 12 bases between. There are 12 residues in the CDR3. In nucleotides, the CDR3 is TGTGCCACTTTACAGGATTACTATGGCTACACCTTC. It yields the protein CATLQDYYGYTF.

The chain uses TRBV28 and TRBJ2-7, with D tentatively TRBD2 (5 bases). V lost 2 bases to trimming and J lost 9 bases, with 20 bases between them. The CDR3 is 15 amino acids. Looked up from germline, CDR1 is MDHEN and CDR2 is SYDVKM. The CDR3 sequence: CASSLPLDTLGGQYF. CDR3 in DNA: TGTGCCAGCAGTTTACCCCTCGACACCCTCGGAGGGCAGTACTTC.

This clonotype turned up a few times. The V call is TRBV24-1, the J call TRBJ2-7; D may be TRBD1 (6 bases). Germline V gives CDR1 KGHDR, CDR2 SFDVKD. The CDR3 consists of 15 residues. Trimming removed 3 bases at V and 2 bases at J, with 13 bases between. In DNA, the CDR3 is TGTGCCACCAGTGATCCAACCGGGACAACCTACGAGCAGTACTTC. This gives the protein CATSDPTGTTYEQYF.

This clonotype was detected ten times or more. This chain uses TRBV27 with TRBJ2-7; no definite D call. V was pared by 6 bases and J by 1 base, with 16 bases between. Germline V gene data show CDR1 as MNHEY and CDR2 as SMNVEV (reference sequence). The CDR3 has 15 residues. Here the CDR3 DNA reads TGTGCCAGCAGCCTTACCCGGAGCCGTTCCTACGAGCAGTACTTC. It specifies CASSLTRSRSYEQYF.

This clonotype has a handful of counts. V gene TRBV30 combines with J gene TRBJ2-7, with a weak D call TRBD2 (6 bases). The germline V gene encodes CDR1 GTSNPN and CDR2 SVGIG (reference sequence). This CDR3 is built from 15 residues. V lost 0 bases and J 4 bases, leaving 16 bases between the germline ends. CDR3 bases: TGTGCCTGGAGTGTACGTGGGACTCCACTTTACGAGCAGTACTTC. Encoded protein: CAWSVRGTPLYEQYF. Together with reference TRBV30 and TRBJ2-7, the CDR3 gives the full variable domain: SQTIHQWPATLVQPVGSPLSLECTVEGTSNPNLYWYRQAAGRGLQLLFYSVGIGQISSEVPQNLSASRPQDRQFILSSKKLLLSDSGFYLCAWSVRGTPLYEQYFGPGTRLTVT.

This clonotype came up many times. The chain recombines TRBV6-2 or TRBV6-3 with TRBJ2-7; D is perhaps TRBD2 (5 bases). Germline CDR1 MNHEY, CDR2 SVGEGT. Trimming cost V 10 bases and J 3 bases, with 13 bases left between them. CDR3 length: 12 residues. The CDR3 region is CATAPADYEQYF. Written as DNA, the CDR3 is TGTGCCACCGCCCCAGCGGACTACGAGCAGTACTTC.

This clonotype appeared many times. V is TRBV30 and J is TRBJ2-7; possible D gene TRBD1, 5 bases. CDR3 length: 15 residues. Germline V lookup: CDR1 GTSNPN, CDR2 SVGIG (reference sequence). V shed 2 bases and J shed 2 bases, with 16 bases lying between them. CDR3 DNA sequence: TGTGCCTGGAGTCTTTATGGGGCAGGGACCTACGAGCAGTACTTC. This gives the protein CAWSLYGAGTYEQYF.

This clonotype has a count of ten or more. The genes are TRBV10-3 and TRBJ1-5, with D maybe TRBD1 (6 bases). CDR1 and CDR2 (germline): ENHRY, SYGVKD. The CDR3 extends over 16 amino acids. V lost 0 bases and J 6 bases, leaving 15 bases between the germline ends. The CDR3, as DNA: TGTGCCATCAGTGAGTCGATTGGGGGCGGGGGTCAGCCCCAGCATTTT. Protein sequence: CAISESIGGGGQPQHF.

The sample holds a few counts of this clonotype. The V gene is TRBV18, the J gene TRBJ2-5; maybe TRBD1 (5 bases). V was shortened by 2 bases and J by 5 bases, with 21 bases between the two germline ends. The CDR3 extends over 17 amino acids. The germline V gene has CDR1 KGHSH and CDR2 LQKENI. CDR3 nucleotide sequence: TGTGCCAGCTCACCAGTTTATTGGACAAGCTCTGTGGAGACCCAGTACTTC. Amino acid sequence: CASSPVYWTSSVETQYF.

This clonotype was seen ten or more times. The chain recombines TRBV19 with TRBJ1-5; D may be TRBD1 (5 bases). Germline V CDR1 and CDR2: LNHDA, SQIVND (reference sequence). The ends were cut back, 6 bases at V and 7 bases at J, with 13 bases in the middle. The CDR3 has 13 amino acids. The CDR3 coding sequence is TGTGCCAGTAGGGATCAGGGTCACCAGCCCCAGCATTTT. Amino acid sequence: CASRDQGHQPQHF.

V gene TRBV28 combines with J gene TRBJ2-7; 15 bases are shared with TRBD2. The CDR3 sequence is 14 residues long. Per the germline V gene, CDR1 is MDHEN and CDR2 is SYDVKM. V lost 10 bases to trimming and J lost 5 bases; unmatched junction nucleotides: 6. The CDR3 coding sequence is TGTGCCACCTGGGGGACTAGCGGGAGGAACGAGCAGTACTTC. Translation: CATWGTSGRNEQYF.

This clonotype was seen repeatedly, ten times or more. CDR3 amino acids: CASSLLGTGRETQYF. The CDR3 region has the DNA TGTGCCAGCAGCTTACTCGGGACAGGGAGGGAGACCCAGTACTTC. The V call is TRBV7-9, the J call TRBJ2-5; the match to TRBD1 covers 9 bases. This CDR3 is built from 15 residues. Trimming removed 2 bases from V and 5 bases from J; junction bases left unmatched: 6. Germline CDR1 reads SEHNR; CDR2 reads FQNEAQ (reference sequence).

V gene TRBV5-5 combines with J gene TRBJ1-1; D unclear. V was trimmed by 3 bases and J by 5 bases, leaving 17 bases between them. This CDR3 region has 15 residues. The V gene's germline CDR1 is SGHKS and CDR2 YYEKEE (reference sequence). This chain's CDR3 is CASSSWTSQGTEAFF. The CDR3 DNA reads as TGTGCCAGCAGCTCGTGGACGTCCCAAGGGACTGAAGCTTTCTTT. The full variable domain, rest sourced from reference TRBV5-5 and TRBJ1-1, is DAGVTQSPTHLIKTRGQQVTLRCSPISGHKSVSWYQQVLGQGPQFIFQYYEKEERGRGNFPDRFSARQFPNYSSELNVNALLLGDSALYLCASSSWTSQGTEAFFGQGTRLTVV.

Written as DNA, the CDR3 is TGTGCCAGCAGCCAAGCAATATGGGTAAATCAGCCCCAGCATTTT. It specifies CASSQAIWVNQPQHF. V is TRBV4-2 and J is TRBJ1-5; unclear D gene. Germline loops: CDR1 LGHNA, CDR2 YNFKEQ. V lost 1 base, J lost 4 bases, and 11 bases lay in between. The CDR3 length is 15 residues.